This T cell receptor (beta chain) was obtained from a study of Graves' ophthalmopathy and Graves' hyperthyroidism. The authors amplified TCR beta CDR3 regions from RNA transcripts. First-round RT-PCR with HTBI primers preceded a second-round multiplex PCR. From the multiplex PCR reads, TCRdb called clonotypes with MiXCR, one entry per CDR3 protein. The sample lists approximately 150,000 distinct CDR3 sequences, 35% to 50% occurring once. Sequencing was performed on peripheral blood. The TCR sequence derives from a man in his thirties or forties with Graves' ophthalmopathy.

The CDR3 bases are TGCAGTGCTAGAGAGCGGATGTTAACTGAAGCTTTCTTT. Amino acid sequence: CSARERMLTEAFF. The chain couples TRBV20-1 to TRBJ1-1; D is unresolved. CDR3 size: 13 residues. V gave up 0 bases and J gave up 5 bases, with 10 bases separating them. Germline CDR1 is DFQATT and CDR2 is SNEGSKA (reference sequence).